What follows are 11 T cell receptor beta chains derived from one specimen sequenced in a study of blood T cell repertoires in COVID-19. Produced via immunoSEQ multiplex PCR; TCRdb's table is partial and in-frame only. The data show tens of thousands of clones, about 70% seen once. Sequenced: peripheral blood. Receptors were obtained from a man between 65 and 85 years old with active or convalescent COVID-19.

V usage is TRBV6-5 and J usage is TRBJ2-7, with 8 positions matching TRBD1. V lost 8 bases and J lost 4; bases outside the gene matches: 10. Germline CDR1 and CDR2: MNHEY and SVGAGI. The CDR3 contains 14 residues. The CDR3 nucleotides are TGTGCCAGCCTCGAGCAGGGGGCCGTATACGAGCAGTACTTC. Translating it yields CASLEQGAVYEQYF.

The chain recombines TRBV7-9 with TRBJ1-3; D is undetermined. This CDR3 comprises 13 residues. Deletions cut 8 bases from V and 0 bases from J, with 8 bases between. Germline CDR1 is SEHNR and CDR2 is FQNEAQ (reference sequence). The CDR3 region is CASALSSGNTIYF. CDR3 coding DNA: TGTGCCAGCGCACTGAGCTCTGGAAACACCATATATTTT. The full variable domain, completed using reference TRBV7-9 and TRBJ1-3, is DTGVSQNPRHKITKRGQNVTFRCDPISEHNRLYWYRQTLGQGPEFLTYFQNEAQLEKSRLLSDRFSAERPKGSFSTLEIQRTEQGDSAMYLCASALSSGNTIYFGEGSWLTVV.

The rearrangement links TRBV6-5 to TRBJ1-1; maybe TRBD1 (5 bases). The CDR3 consists of 14 residues. Looked up from germline, CDR1 is MNHEY and CDR2 is SVGAGI. V was trimmed by 4 bases and J by 5 bases, leaving 14 bases between them. The CDR3 DNA is TGTGCCAGCAGTTCAACAACGGGGGGGACTGAAGCTTTCTTT. Amino acids: CASSSTTGGTEAFF.

The rearrangement links TRBV21-1 to TRBJ1-1; TRBD1 was called by the table and not checked on the DNA. TRBV21-1 is a pseudogene. The CDR3 is made up of 13 amino acids. The DNA of the CDR3 is TGTGCCAGCAGCCGGACAGGGTTGACTGAAGCTTTCTTT. Protein sequence: CASSRTGLTEAFF.

This clone has only a few counts. The CDR3 is CASSFGPDNQYGYTF. The CDR3 nucleotides are TGTGCCAGCAGCTTTGGGCCAGACAACCAATATGGCTACACCTTC. The rearrangement links TRBV7-2 to TRBJ1-2; the D is unclear. The CDR3 has 15 amino acids. Germline lookup yields CDR1 SGHTA and CDR2 FQGNSA. Trimming removed 3 bases from V and 5 bases from J, with 16 bases in between.

The chain is built from TRBV5-1 and TRBJ1-2; D gene uncertain. Germline lookup yields CDR1 SGHRS and CDR2 YFSETQ. Trimming pared 1 base from V and 5 bases from J, leaving 18 bases between. The CDR3 totals 16 residues. The CDR3 region is CASSLLPDESEYGYTF. CDR3 nucleotides: TGCGCCAGCAGCTTGTTACCTGATGAATCGGAGTATGGCTACACCTTC.

This chain joins TRBV28 and TRBJ1-4; D may be TRBD1 (5 bases). CDR3 size: 14 residues. CDR1 MDHEN and CDR2 SYDVKM come from the germline V gene. Trimming removed 5 bases at V and 2 bases at J, with 9 bases between. CDR3 residues: CASSMRGTNEKLFF. The CDR3 nucleotides are TGTGCCAGCAGTATGCGGGGGACTAATGAAAAACTGTTTTTT.

This clone was picked up a small number of times. The chain uses TRBV7-9 and TRBJ1-2, with D maybe TRBD1 (6 bases). The CDR3 is 17 residues long. V was shortened by 6 bases and J by 3 bases, with 23 bases between the two germline ends. Looked up from germline, CDR1 is SEHNR and CDR2 is FQNEAQ (reference sequence). CDR3 coding DNA: TGTGCCAGCAGGAGCCTGACAGGTTTAAATCAGGACTATGGCTACACCTTC. Translation gives CASRSLTGLNQDYGYTF.

The V call is TRBV25-1, the J call TRBJ2-3, with 12 bases lining up with TRBD2. V dropped 3 bases and J dropped 0; count of bases not matched to a gene: 4. CDR1 and CDR2 from the germline V gene are MGHDK and SYGVNS. This CDR3 is built from 17 residues. Here the CDR3 DNA reads TGTGCCAGCAGTGACACTAGCGGGGGGCCTAGCACAGATACGCAGTATTTT. It specifies CASSDTSGGPSTDTQYF.

The chain uses TRBV11-2 and TRBJ2-7; 10 nucleotides align to TRBD1. Germline V gene lookup returns CDR1 SGHAT and CDR2 FQNNGV. The CDR3 has 17 residues. With 5 bases clipped from V and 5 bases from J, the junction kept 15 bases outside the gene matches. Here the CDR3 DNA reads TGTGCCAGCAGCCAATCCTACCGGGACAGGGGCAATGACGAGCAGTACTTC. Translating it yields CASSQSYRDRGNDEQYF.

The rearrangement links TRBV5-1 to TRBJ1-3; 8 bases match TRBD1. The CDR3 loop spans 15 amino acids. Germline V gives CDR1 SGHRS, CDR2 YFSETQ. The V segment lost 2 bases and the J segment 4 bases; nucleotides outside the gene matches: 5. The CDR3 is CASSLADREGNTIYF. The CDR3, as DNA: TGCGCCAGCAGCTTAGCGGACAGGGAGGGAAACACCATATATTTT. Supplemented by reference TRBV5-1 and TRBJ1-3, the full variable domain reads KAGVTQTPRYLIKTRGQQVTLSCSPISGHRSVSWYQQTPGQGLQFLFEYFSETQRNKGNFPGRFSGRQFSNSRSEMNVSTLELGDSALYLCASSLADREGNTIYFGEGSWLTVV.